This T cell receptor beta chain was captured in a study of blood T cells in healthy people across ages. Study conclusions and caveats: The study found more naive CD4+ cells and higher diversity in long-lived than aged donors.

Primed by a sample-barcoded 5' primer and a J-beta primer mix, a second PCR proceeded for roughly 7 to 12 cycles. Every sample produced at least 2.5 million CDR3-containing paired-end reads. TCRdb re-derived calls from the 5' RACE reads in MiXCR, one entry per CDR3 protein. The sample includes about 830,000 distinct CDR3 sequences, around 62% of them seen just once. Looked up from germline, CDR1 is ENHRY and CDR2 is SYGVKD. V was clipped by 6 bases and J by 8 bases, with 11 bases between them. This CDR3 is built from 12 residues. Per sample, at least 6 micrograms of total RNA were extracted. As to this clonotype: Its antigen is unknown.

This receptor was identified in a man aged 25 to 40 in good health. Sequenced: blood. V usage is TRBV10-3 and J usage is TRBJ2-1; maybe TRBD2 (5 bases). CDR3 sequence (DNA): TGTGCCATCAGCGGGGTTAGGGATGAGCAGTTCTTC. It is translated as CAISGVRDEQFF.